This TCR beta chain was recovered during a study of breast tumors, draining lymph nodes, adjacent tissues listed by TCRdb under 2016. Turning to the overall study: In breast cancer patients, the study compared the TCR beta repertoires of tumor, adjacent nontumor tissue and axillary lymph nodes. The study was designed to assess the relationships and possible T-cell exchange between tumor, surrounding tissue and draining lymph node repertoires in human breast cancer.

This clonotype was seen just once. Its antigen is still unknown. Per-nucleotide qualities are absent, and no much larger clonotype sits a single base away. A single read constitutes weak evidence. Instrument on record: Illumina HiSeq 2000. Multiplex PCR amplification was used to build the TCR beta chain libraries. High-throughput sequencing was used to analyze the amplified TCR beta chain products. TCRdb cleaned the public reads at Q25 with fastp, built clones with MiXCR and kept in-frame beta chains. Identical CDR3 proteins give one entry, which carries the most common genes and DNA. For this sample there are around 110,000 distinct CDR3 sequences; approximately 28% appear just once. Approximately 5.3% of the sample is taken by the ten largest. Trimming takes 0 bases from V and 0 bases from J, and the germline ends sit 20 bases apart. Taken from the germline V gene, the CDR1 and CDR2 loops are SGHTA and FQGNSA. The CDR3 goes from the cysteine to the phenylalanine over 20 residues. Left in the record is the CDR3 DNA by itself, 60 bases read in frame from the first base.

Paper-wide results and their limitations: The conclusion that tumor T cells originate in lymph nodes was framed as consistent with a hypothesis rather than directly demonstrated. Tumors showed preferential V and J gene usage, and their T-cell repertoire diversity fell below that of lymph nodes yet above that of nontumor tissue. The similarity between tumor and nontumor tissue repertoires was significantly greater in luminal-like breast cancer than in basal-like breast cancer. A scenario in which most tumor T cells derive from the lymph node and then expand within tumor tissue was judged to be consistent with the data.

The lymph node samples were taken from the axillary draining lymph nodes of breast cancer patients. Input material: axillary lymph node tissue. The receptor's source is a female donor with breast cancer. Some clones in this sample may be carry-over from other donors' samples. The V and J genes are TRBV7-2 and TRBJ2-2; TRBD1 is perhaps the D gene, given 6 matching bases. The CDR3 reads as follows: CASSLAISAGASTNTGELFF. The sequence in DNA is TGTGCCAGCAGCTTAGCCATCTCCGCAGGGGCGTCTACGAACACCGGGGAGCTGTTTTTT.